This entry concerns a single T cell receptor beta chain. Its antigen remains unknown. The junction differs from germline at one of its ends, possibly a read error. Germline V gene data show CDR1 as MGHDK and CDR2 as SYGVNS. The CDR3 is 11 residues long. Time point in this sample: week 47, end of study. The vaccine gave 300 ug of a 20-mer mutant IDH1 peptide subcutaneously per dose. The data originate from a study of a mutant IDH1 vaccine in newly diagnosed glioma. TCRdb's copy holds only in-frame clones and misses some; the assay was immunoSEQ multiplex PCR. Among 90,000 to 100,000 clones, about 90% were seen once, and the ten largest hold 0.77%.

Specimen: PBMCs, collected from a glioma patient whose treatment included an IDH1 peptide vaccine. This receptor was obtained from a woman aged 45-65 years with glioma. V is TRBV25-1 and J is TRBJ2-3, with 11 bases identical to TRBD1. CDR3 DNA: TGTGCCAGCAGTGGGGGACAGGGGGTCGGCTTT. This codes for CASSGGQGVGF. Full variable domain (rest looked up from reference TRBV25-1 and TRBJ2-3): EADIYQTPRYLVIGTGKKITLECSQTMGHDKMYWYQQDPGMELHLIHYSYGVNSTEKGDLSSESTVSRIRTEHFPLTLESARPSHTSQYLCASSGGQGVGFGPGTRLTVL.